These T cell receptor beta chains were read from a single sample in a study of T cells in localized non-small cell lung cancer. This table comes from immunoSEQ multiplex PCR, and its TCRdb copy is limited to in-frame clones, with some not included. The sample holds 35,000 to 40,000 clones; approximately 83% are singletons and the top ten take roughly 6.1%. The sample here was peripheral blood, taken before any cancer treatment. These receptors were taken from a man aged 35 to 69 with stage I lung adenocarcinoma. Both conserved end residues are part of each CDR3. A D gene is named only where the DNA matches it firmly. Clone size is given for some rows only: seen once, a few or many times, or a class if the clone is expanded.

NA,NA,TRBJ2-1,TRBV27,CARSTGLGSQVQQFF,TGTGCCAGAAGTACGGGACTGGGGTCGCAAGTGCAGCAGTTCTTC
NA,NA,TRBJ2-2,TRBV9,CASSVGVAGELFF,TGTGCCAGCAGCGTAGGGGTCGCCGGGGAGCTGTTTTTT
NA,NA,TRBJ2-2,TRBV7-9,CASSLEANTGELFF,TGTGCCAGCAGCTTAGAGGCGAACACCGGGGAGCTGTTTTTT
NA,NA,TRBJ2-5,TRBV18,CASSPRAQETQYF,TGTGCCAGCTCACCCCGGGCACAAGAGACCCAGTACTTC
NA,NA,TRBJ2-3,TRBV27,CASSFPGGSTQYF,TGTGCCAGCAGTTTCCCTGGGGGGTCTACGCAGTATTTT
NA,NA,TRBJ2-7,TRBV5-1,CASSLQSGPAYEQYF,TGCGCCAGCAGCTTGCAAAGCGGACCTGCCTACGAGCAGTACTTC
NA,TRBD2,TRBJ2-1,TRBV7-3,CASSSLGIREDEQFF,TGTGCCAGCAGCTCGCTTGGGATTCGGGAGGATGAGCAGTTCTTC
NA,NA,TRBJ1-1,TRBV5-1,CASSPSGANTEAFF,TGCGCCAGCAGCCCCTCGGGGGCAAACACTGAAGCTTTCTTT
NA,NA,TRBJ2-5,TRBV9,CASSVGGRETQYF,TGTGCCAGCAGCGTAGGAGGGAGGGAGACCCAGTACTTC
NA,TRBD2,TRBJ2-1,TRBV5-1,CASHQEGLATNEQFF,TGCGCCAGCCACCAAGAGGGACTAGCGACCAATGAGCAGTTCTTC
NA,NA,TRBJ1-2,TRBV7-6,CASSPQGNYGYTF,TGTGCCAGCAGCCCCCAGGGGAACTATGGCTACACCTTC
NA,TRBD2,TRBJ2-1,TRBV10-3,CAITSGGEQFF,TGTGCCATCACCAGCGGGGGTGAGCAGTTCTTC
once,NA,TRBJ2-7,TRBV30,CAWSVLSQRLEQYF,TGTGCCTGGAGTGTACTTTCCCAACGGCTCGAGCAGTACTTC
NA,NA,TRBJ2-6,TRBV5-6,CASSSWGRGANVLTF,TGTGCCAGCAGCTCCTGGGGCAGGGGGGCCAACGTCCTGACTTTC